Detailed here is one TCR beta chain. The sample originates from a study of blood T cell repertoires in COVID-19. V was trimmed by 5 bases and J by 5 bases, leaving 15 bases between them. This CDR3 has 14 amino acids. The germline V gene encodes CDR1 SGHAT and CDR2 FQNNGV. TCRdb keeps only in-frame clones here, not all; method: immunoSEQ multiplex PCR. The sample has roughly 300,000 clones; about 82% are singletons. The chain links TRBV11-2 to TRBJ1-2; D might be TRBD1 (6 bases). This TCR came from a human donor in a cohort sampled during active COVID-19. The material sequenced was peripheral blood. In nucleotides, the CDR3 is TGTGCCAGCAGCCCCAATTCAGGGGCTTATGGCTACACCTTC. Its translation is CASSPNSGAYGYTF. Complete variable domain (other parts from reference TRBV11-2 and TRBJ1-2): EAGVAQSPRYKIIEKRQSVAFWCNPISGHATLYWYQQILGQGPKLLIQFQNNGVVDDSQLPKDRFSAERLKGVDSTLKIQPAKLEDSAVYLCASSPNSGAYGYTFGSGTRLTVV.